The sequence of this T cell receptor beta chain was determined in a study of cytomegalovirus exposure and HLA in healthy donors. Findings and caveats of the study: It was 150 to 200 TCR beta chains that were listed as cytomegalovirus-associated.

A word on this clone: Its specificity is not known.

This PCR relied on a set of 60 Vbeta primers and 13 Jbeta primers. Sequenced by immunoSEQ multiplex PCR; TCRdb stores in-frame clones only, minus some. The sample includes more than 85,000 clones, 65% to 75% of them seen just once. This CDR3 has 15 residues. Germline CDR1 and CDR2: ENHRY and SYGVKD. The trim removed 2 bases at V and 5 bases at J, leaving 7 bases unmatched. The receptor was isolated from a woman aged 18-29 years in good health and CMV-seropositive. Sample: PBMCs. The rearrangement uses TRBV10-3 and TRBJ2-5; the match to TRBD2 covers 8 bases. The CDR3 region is CAISEVSGGRETQYF. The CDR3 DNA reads TGTGCCATCAGTGAGGTTTCGGGGGGGCGGGAGACCCAGTACTTC.